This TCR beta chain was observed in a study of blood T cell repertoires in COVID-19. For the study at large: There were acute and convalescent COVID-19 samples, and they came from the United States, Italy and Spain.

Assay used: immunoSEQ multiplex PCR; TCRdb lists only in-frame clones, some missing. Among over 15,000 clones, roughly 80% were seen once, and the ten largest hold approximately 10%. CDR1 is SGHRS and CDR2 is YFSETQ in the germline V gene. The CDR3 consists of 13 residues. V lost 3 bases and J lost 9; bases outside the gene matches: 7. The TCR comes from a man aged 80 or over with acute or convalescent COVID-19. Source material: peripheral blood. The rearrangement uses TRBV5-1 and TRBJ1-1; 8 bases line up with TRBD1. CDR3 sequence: CASSWNQGAQAFF. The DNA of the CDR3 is TGCGCCAGCAGCTGGAATCAGGGGGCTCAAGCTTTCTTT.